These 20 T cell receptor beta chains were all obtained from the same sample, sequenced in a study of blood T cell repertoires in COVID-19. Here immunoSEQ multiplex PCR was the method, and the copy in TCRdb shows in-frame clones only, minus some. The sample yields about 100,000 clones, more than 70% seen once. The sample was peripheral blood. All receptors derive from a human donor in a cohort sampled during active COVID-19.

CDR3 sequence: CASSPLRAGDYGYTF. In nucleotides, the CDR3 is TGTGCCAGCAGCCCCCTTCGGGCAGGGGACTATGGCTACACCTTC. V and J are TRBV21-1 and TRBJ1-2; the D call in the table, TRBD1, was not verified against the DNA. TRBV21-1 is designated a pseudogene. The CDR3 length is 15 residues.

J is TRBJ2-3 and V is TRBV27; 7 bases line up with TRBD2. This CDR3 contains 18 residues. Germline V CDR1 and CDR2: MNHEY, SMNVEV (reference sequence). V was clipped by 9 bases and J by 6 bases; unmatched bases: 24. The CDR3 DNA is TGTGCCAGTTCTCCCGGGGGGAGCAACCACCGGGCACAGGATACGCAGTATTTT. It is translated as CASSPGGSNHRAQDTQYF.

V and J are TRBV6-2 or TRBV6-3 and TRBJ1-2; TRBD1 is a possible D gene (5 bases). With 0 bases removed from V and 6 bases from J, the gap between germline ends came to 8 bases. The CDR3 consists of 13 residues. In germline, CDR1 is MNHEY, CDR2 SVGEGT. The CDR3 region is CASSYSQGHGYTF. The CDR3 DNA reads as TGTGCCAGCAGTTACTCTCAGGGCCATGGCTACACCTTC.

This clone was recorded once. Other DNA sequences of this sample code for an identical CDR3. The chain recombines TRBV19 with TRBJ1-2; TRBD1 matches at 7 bases. V gave up 1 base and J gave up 5 bases; unmatched junction bases: 1. The CDR3 runs to 13 residues. Per germline, CDR1 LNHDA and CDR2 SQIVND (reference sequence). The CDR3 coding sequence is TGTGCCAGTAGTATAGGACAGGGATATGGCTACACCTTC. This sequence encodes CASSIGQGYGYTF.

The rearrangement joins TRBV5-6 to TRBJ2-1; weak D call: TRBD1 (5 bases). The germline CDR1 and CDR2 sequences are SGHDT and YYEEEE. V lost 1 base, J lost 1 base, and 15 bases lay in between. This CDR3 spans 17 amino acids. The CDR3 region has the DNA TGTGCCAGCAGCTTGCTGGGGCAGTCAGCTTCCTACAATGAGCAGTTCTTC. It codes for CASSLLGQSASYNEQFF.

This sequence joins TRBV4-2 and TRBJ2-1, with a tentative D call TRBD2 (5 bases). V lost 1 base and J 7 bases, leaving 11 bases between the germline ends. The germline V gene encodes CDR1 LGHNA and CDR2 YNFKEQ. This CDR3 contains 14 residues. The CDR3 reads CASSQGASRNEQFF. The DNA for the CDR3 is TGTGCCAGCAGCCAAGGGGCTAGCCGGAATGAGCAGTTCTTC.

The chain carries TRBV6-6 and TRBJ1-1, with TRBD1 as a possible D gene (5 bases). The germline V and J ends were trimmed by 0 bases and 3 bases, with 11 bases remaining between them. The CDR3 runs to 15 residues. The V gene's germline CDR1 is MNHNY and CDR2 SVGAGI (reference sequence). The CDR3: CASSYSRRVDTEAFF. The CDR3 bases are TGTGCCAGCAGTTACTCGCGCAGGGTGGACACTGAAGCTTTCTTT.

The rearrangement joins TRBV4-2 to TRBJ2-2, with TRBD1 matching over 8 bases. V dropped 0 bases and J dropped 5; count of bases not matched to a gene: 5. This CDR3 spans 16 amino acids. Germline V lookup: CDR1 LGHNA, CDR2 YNFKEQ. The CDR3 sequence: CASSQEVTGGTGELFF. For the CDR3, the DNA is TGTGCCAGCAGCCAAGAAGTCACAGGGGGGACCGGGGAGCTGTTTTTT.

The chain has TRBV28 and TRBJ2-1; TRBD1 matches 8 bases. V trimming: 7 bases; J trimming: 3 bases; junction bases outside the gene matches: 8. The CDR3 runs 15 residues. Germline CDR1 is MDHEN and CDR2 is SYDVKM. The CDR3 coding sequence is TGTGCCAGCACCCCACCGGACAGGGACTACAATGAGCAGTTCTTC. Translated, it gives CASTPPDRDYNEQFF.

The rearrangement links TRBV25-1 to TRBJ2-1; 8 bases match TRBD2. V lost 6 bases, J lost 7 bases, and 11 bases stayed unmatched. The CDR3 covers 15 residues. Germline CDR1 is MGHDK and CDR2 is SYGVNS. CDR3 DNA: TGTGCCAGCAGAAAAGCGGGAGTGTTGAGGAATGAGCAGTTCTTC. Protein sequence: CASRKAGVLRNEQFF.

This chain links TRBV29-1 with TRBJ2-4, with 7 bases lining up with TRBD1. The CDR3 length is 14 residues. Germline loops: CDR1 SQVTM, CDR2 ANQGSEA. V was clipped by 4 bases and J by 3 bases; unmatched bases: 6. The CDR3: CSVGQGWDKNIQYF. The CDR3 DNA reads TGCAGCGTTGGACAGGGATGGGACAAAAACATTCAGTACTTC.

The CDR3 loop reads CATSDLSGTGRMDTQYF. The CDR3 DNA follows: TGTGCCACCAGTGATTTGTCCGGGACAGGCCGAATGGATACGCAGTATTTT. V is TRBV24-1 and J is TRBJ2-3; 8 nucleotides align to TRBD1. Per germline, CDR1 KGHDR and CDR2 SFDVKD. This CDR3 is built from 17 residues. The V and J ends lost 0 bases and 6 bases, in that order; junction bases with no gene match: 10.

This clone was seen a single time. The chain is built from TRBV7-8 and TRBJ2-7, with TRBD1 matching over 7 bases. Germline V CDR1 and CDR2: SGHVS, FQNEAQ. The CDR3 runs to 14 residues. The junction had 16 bases not matched to a gene; V was cut back by 5 bases and J by 12 bases. CDR3 protein: CASSPDRFSPRGYF. In nucleotides, the CDR3 is TGTGCCAGCAGCCCGGACAGGTTTTCTCCCCGGGGGTACTTC. The full variable domain, rest sourced from reference TRBV7-8 and TRBJ2-7, is GAGVSQSPRYKVAKRGQDVALRCDPISGHVSLFWYQQALGQGPEFLTYFQNEAQLDKSGLPSDRFFAERPEGSVSTLKIQRTQQEDSAVYLCASSPDRFSPRGYFGPGTRLTVT.

J is TRBJ2-7 and V is TRBV28, with D perhaps TRBD2 (5 bases). V lost 3 bases, J lost 1 base, and 19 bases lay in between. The CDR3 runs to 17 residues. Germline-derived CDR1 and CDR2 are MDHEN and SYDVKM. CDR3: CASSFRRTGVLSYEQYF. DNA of the CDR3: TGTGCCAGCAGTTTCCGGAGGACGGGCGTACTATCCTACGAGCAGTACTTC.

The chain links TRBV4-1 to TRBJ2-1, with D perhaps matching TRBD2 (6 bases). The CDR3 runs 16 residues. Germline CDR1 is MGHRA and CDR2 is YSYEKL. The V end was cut by 1 base, the J end by 7 bases, with 17 bases between. The CDR3 reads CASSQGGRGISNEQFF. CDR3 nucleotide sequence: TGCGCCAGCAGCCAAGGAGGGCGCGGGATTAGTAATGAGCAGTTCTTC.

The chain is built from TRBV20-1 and TRBJ2-7; 12 bases line up with TRBD2. V shed 3 bases, J shed 7 bases, and the junction held 10 bases outside the gene matches. The CDR3 runs to 15 residues. Germline lookup yields CDR1 DFQATT and CDR2 SNEGSKA (reference sequence). CDR3 sequence reads: CSASSLAGGPLEQYV. The CDR3 nucleotides are TGCAGTGCTAGTTCTCTAGCGGGAGGGCCGCTGGAGCAGTACGTC.

This clone has only one observation. The V gene is TRBV24-1, the J gene TRBJ2-3, with 7 nucleotides matching TRBD1. The CDR3 covers 15 residues. Trimming at V came to 10 bases and at J to 3 bases, leaving 12 bases not matched to a gene. Germline loops: CDR1 KGHDR, CDR2 SFDVKD. Here the CDR3 reads CATGTWTGQTDTQYF. Here the CDR3 DNA reads TGTGCCACGGGCACCTGGACAGGTCAGACAGATACGCAGTATTTT.

V usage is TRBV5-6 and J usage is TRBJ1-5, with TRBD1 as a possible D gene (5 bases). V lost 3 bases and J lost 4, with 17 bases in between. Germline V lookup: CDR1 SGHDT, CDR2 YYEEEE. The CDR3 consists of 16 residues. CDR3 amino acids: CASSSAVGQGNQPQHF. The CDR3 DNA reads TGTGCCAGCAGCTCCGCGGTTGGCCAGGGTAATCAGCCCCAGCATTTT.

J is TRBJ2-1 and V is TRBV7-2, with a weak D call TRBD2 (6 bases). Germline V gene sequence: CDR1 SGHTA, CDR2 FQGNSA. This CDR3 is built from 13 residues. V was shortened by 0 bases and J by 15 bases, with 15 bases between the two germline ends. This CDR3 reads CASSLAGTGLLFF. The CDR3 bases are TGTGCCAGCAGCTTAGCCGGGACTGGTTTATTGTTCTTC.

The chain recombines TRBV9 with TRBJ2-2, with D unresolved. There are 11 residues in the CDR3. The ends were cut back, 6 bases at V and 4 bases at J, with 4 bases in the middle. Germline assignment: CDR1 SGDLS and CDR2 YYNGEE. The CDR3 here is CASTLTGELFF. In DNA, the CDR3 is TGTGCCAGCACCCTCACCGGGGAGCTGTTTTTT.